This T cell receptor (beta chain) was sequenced in a study of beta chain features in type 1 diabetes. General study results and limits: For cells with high TCR expression, cDNA sequencing could yield over-representation. There was a moderate but significant shortening of TCRB CDR3s in all four CD4+ subsets of Type 1 diabetes patients.

What was sequenced were expressed TCRB transcripts, since all of the isolated RNA had been reverse transcribed. This table comes from immunoSEQ multiplex PCR, and its TCRdb copy is limited to in-frame clones, with some not included. The sample includes about half a million clones, over 10% seen only once; the top ten take roughly 0.046%. This clone has a handful of counts. The antigen is not known. V gave up 0 bases and J gave up 5 bases, with 17 bases separating them. The germline V gene has CDR1 MNHGY and CDR2 SVAAGI. The CDR3 has 16 residues. The chain recombines TRBV6-9 with TRBJ2-7; D is possibly TRBD1 (6 bases). The sequencing sample was made of naive CD4+ T cells from blood. This TCR came from a woman in her late teens or twenties in good health. Written as DNA, the CDR3 is TGTGCCAGCAGTTATTCGAGAAAGTGGGCAGGGGACGAGCAGTACGTC. As protein: CASSYSRKWAGDEQYV.